This note documents a single TCR beta chain sequence. Trimming left V 1 base short and J 2 bases short, with 9 bases between. The CDR3 runs 15 residues. Germline loops: CDR1 MGHRA, CDR2 YSYEKL. This entry comes from a study of control samples from healthy donors and cancer patients. Some clones are missing from TCRdb's copy, which holds only in-frame ones; the method was immunoSEQ multiplex PCR. The table records approximately 170,000 clones, around nine tenths of them present only once. This sequence was found in a man aged 30 to 45 in good health. Input material: blood. The chain uses TRBV4-1 and TRBJ1-3; the D is unclear. DNA for the CDR3: TGCGCCAGCAGCCAAGCACATATCACTGGAAACACCATATATTTT. Translated: CASSQAHITGNTIYF.